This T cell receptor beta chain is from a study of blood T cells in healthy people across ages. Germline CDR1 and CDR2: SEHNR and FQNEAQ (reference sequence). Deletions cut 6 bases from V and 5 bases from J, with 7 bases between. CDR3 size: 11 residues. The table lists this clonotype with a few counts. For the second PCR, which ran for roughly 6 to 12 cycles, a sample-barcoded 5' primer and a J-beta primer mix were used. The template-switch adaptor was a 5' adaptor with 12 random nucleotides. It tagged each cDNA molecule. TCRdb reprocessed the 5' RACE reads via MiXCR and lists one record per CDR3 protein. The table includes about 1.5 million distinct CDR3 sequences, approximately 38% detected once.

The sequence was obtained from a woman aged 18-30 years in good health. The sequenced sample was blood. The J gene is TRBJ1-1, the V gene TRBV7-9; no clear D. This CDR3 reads CASRRSTEAFF. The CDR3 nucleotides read TGTGCCAGCAGGAGGTCAACTGAAGCTTTCTTT.